Below, 4 T cell receptor beta chains from the same sample are listed, as sequenced in a study of shared clonotypes between healthy human individuals. The repertoire was sequenced with immunoSEQ multiplex PCR; TCRdb's copy has only in-frame clones and lacks some. The repertoire holds around 1.5 million clones, with 98% as singletons. Material: naive CD4+ T cells sorted from blood. Indicated subset: CD45RA+ positively selected. The receptor set was obtained from a man aged 25-45 years in good health.

The genes are TRBV5-6 and TRBJ2-7, with 8 positions matching TRBD2. Germline lookup yields CDR1 SGHDT and CDR2 YYEEEE. The length of the CDR3 is 14 residues. The V and J ends lost 1 base and 4 bases, in that order; junction bases with no gene match: 4. Written as DNA, the CDR3 is TGTGCCAGCAGCTTGATTAAGCGGGAGTACGAGCAGTACTTC. Translated: CASSLIKREYEQYF.

This sequence joins TRBV28 and TRBJ2-3; D could derive from TRBD1 or TRBD2 (5 bases each). The ends were cut back, 8 bases at V and 7 bases at J, with 7 bases in the middle. Germline V gene lookup returns CDR1 MDHEN and CDR2 SYDVKM. The CDR3 totals 10 residues. This CDR3 reads CASGGHTQYF. The DNA of the CDR3 is TGTGCCAGCGGGGGTCATACGCAGTATTTT.

The J gene is TRBJ2-3, the V gene TRBV14; D is unclear. The V and J ends lost 1 base and 14 bases respectively, with 13 bases between them. Germline CDR1 is SGHDN and CDR2 is FVKESK. The CDR3 contains 12 residues. CDR3 residues: CASSQGPVPLYF. In DNA form, the CDR3 reads TGTGCCAGCAGCCAAGGCCCTGTCCCTCTGTATTTT.

To note about this clone: The sample carries other DNA sequences with the same CDR3. This chain joins TRBV19 and TRBJ2-1; the match to TRBD2 covers 8 bases. The ends lost 3 bases at V and 0 bases at J; junction bases unmatched: 4. CDR1 and CDR2 (germline): LNHDA, SQIVND (reference sequence). This CDR3 is 16 amino acids long. CDR3 DNA sequence: TGTGCCAGTAGTATCTCGGCGGGAGGCTCCTACAATGAGCAGTTCTTC. Residues: CASSISAGGSYNEQFF.